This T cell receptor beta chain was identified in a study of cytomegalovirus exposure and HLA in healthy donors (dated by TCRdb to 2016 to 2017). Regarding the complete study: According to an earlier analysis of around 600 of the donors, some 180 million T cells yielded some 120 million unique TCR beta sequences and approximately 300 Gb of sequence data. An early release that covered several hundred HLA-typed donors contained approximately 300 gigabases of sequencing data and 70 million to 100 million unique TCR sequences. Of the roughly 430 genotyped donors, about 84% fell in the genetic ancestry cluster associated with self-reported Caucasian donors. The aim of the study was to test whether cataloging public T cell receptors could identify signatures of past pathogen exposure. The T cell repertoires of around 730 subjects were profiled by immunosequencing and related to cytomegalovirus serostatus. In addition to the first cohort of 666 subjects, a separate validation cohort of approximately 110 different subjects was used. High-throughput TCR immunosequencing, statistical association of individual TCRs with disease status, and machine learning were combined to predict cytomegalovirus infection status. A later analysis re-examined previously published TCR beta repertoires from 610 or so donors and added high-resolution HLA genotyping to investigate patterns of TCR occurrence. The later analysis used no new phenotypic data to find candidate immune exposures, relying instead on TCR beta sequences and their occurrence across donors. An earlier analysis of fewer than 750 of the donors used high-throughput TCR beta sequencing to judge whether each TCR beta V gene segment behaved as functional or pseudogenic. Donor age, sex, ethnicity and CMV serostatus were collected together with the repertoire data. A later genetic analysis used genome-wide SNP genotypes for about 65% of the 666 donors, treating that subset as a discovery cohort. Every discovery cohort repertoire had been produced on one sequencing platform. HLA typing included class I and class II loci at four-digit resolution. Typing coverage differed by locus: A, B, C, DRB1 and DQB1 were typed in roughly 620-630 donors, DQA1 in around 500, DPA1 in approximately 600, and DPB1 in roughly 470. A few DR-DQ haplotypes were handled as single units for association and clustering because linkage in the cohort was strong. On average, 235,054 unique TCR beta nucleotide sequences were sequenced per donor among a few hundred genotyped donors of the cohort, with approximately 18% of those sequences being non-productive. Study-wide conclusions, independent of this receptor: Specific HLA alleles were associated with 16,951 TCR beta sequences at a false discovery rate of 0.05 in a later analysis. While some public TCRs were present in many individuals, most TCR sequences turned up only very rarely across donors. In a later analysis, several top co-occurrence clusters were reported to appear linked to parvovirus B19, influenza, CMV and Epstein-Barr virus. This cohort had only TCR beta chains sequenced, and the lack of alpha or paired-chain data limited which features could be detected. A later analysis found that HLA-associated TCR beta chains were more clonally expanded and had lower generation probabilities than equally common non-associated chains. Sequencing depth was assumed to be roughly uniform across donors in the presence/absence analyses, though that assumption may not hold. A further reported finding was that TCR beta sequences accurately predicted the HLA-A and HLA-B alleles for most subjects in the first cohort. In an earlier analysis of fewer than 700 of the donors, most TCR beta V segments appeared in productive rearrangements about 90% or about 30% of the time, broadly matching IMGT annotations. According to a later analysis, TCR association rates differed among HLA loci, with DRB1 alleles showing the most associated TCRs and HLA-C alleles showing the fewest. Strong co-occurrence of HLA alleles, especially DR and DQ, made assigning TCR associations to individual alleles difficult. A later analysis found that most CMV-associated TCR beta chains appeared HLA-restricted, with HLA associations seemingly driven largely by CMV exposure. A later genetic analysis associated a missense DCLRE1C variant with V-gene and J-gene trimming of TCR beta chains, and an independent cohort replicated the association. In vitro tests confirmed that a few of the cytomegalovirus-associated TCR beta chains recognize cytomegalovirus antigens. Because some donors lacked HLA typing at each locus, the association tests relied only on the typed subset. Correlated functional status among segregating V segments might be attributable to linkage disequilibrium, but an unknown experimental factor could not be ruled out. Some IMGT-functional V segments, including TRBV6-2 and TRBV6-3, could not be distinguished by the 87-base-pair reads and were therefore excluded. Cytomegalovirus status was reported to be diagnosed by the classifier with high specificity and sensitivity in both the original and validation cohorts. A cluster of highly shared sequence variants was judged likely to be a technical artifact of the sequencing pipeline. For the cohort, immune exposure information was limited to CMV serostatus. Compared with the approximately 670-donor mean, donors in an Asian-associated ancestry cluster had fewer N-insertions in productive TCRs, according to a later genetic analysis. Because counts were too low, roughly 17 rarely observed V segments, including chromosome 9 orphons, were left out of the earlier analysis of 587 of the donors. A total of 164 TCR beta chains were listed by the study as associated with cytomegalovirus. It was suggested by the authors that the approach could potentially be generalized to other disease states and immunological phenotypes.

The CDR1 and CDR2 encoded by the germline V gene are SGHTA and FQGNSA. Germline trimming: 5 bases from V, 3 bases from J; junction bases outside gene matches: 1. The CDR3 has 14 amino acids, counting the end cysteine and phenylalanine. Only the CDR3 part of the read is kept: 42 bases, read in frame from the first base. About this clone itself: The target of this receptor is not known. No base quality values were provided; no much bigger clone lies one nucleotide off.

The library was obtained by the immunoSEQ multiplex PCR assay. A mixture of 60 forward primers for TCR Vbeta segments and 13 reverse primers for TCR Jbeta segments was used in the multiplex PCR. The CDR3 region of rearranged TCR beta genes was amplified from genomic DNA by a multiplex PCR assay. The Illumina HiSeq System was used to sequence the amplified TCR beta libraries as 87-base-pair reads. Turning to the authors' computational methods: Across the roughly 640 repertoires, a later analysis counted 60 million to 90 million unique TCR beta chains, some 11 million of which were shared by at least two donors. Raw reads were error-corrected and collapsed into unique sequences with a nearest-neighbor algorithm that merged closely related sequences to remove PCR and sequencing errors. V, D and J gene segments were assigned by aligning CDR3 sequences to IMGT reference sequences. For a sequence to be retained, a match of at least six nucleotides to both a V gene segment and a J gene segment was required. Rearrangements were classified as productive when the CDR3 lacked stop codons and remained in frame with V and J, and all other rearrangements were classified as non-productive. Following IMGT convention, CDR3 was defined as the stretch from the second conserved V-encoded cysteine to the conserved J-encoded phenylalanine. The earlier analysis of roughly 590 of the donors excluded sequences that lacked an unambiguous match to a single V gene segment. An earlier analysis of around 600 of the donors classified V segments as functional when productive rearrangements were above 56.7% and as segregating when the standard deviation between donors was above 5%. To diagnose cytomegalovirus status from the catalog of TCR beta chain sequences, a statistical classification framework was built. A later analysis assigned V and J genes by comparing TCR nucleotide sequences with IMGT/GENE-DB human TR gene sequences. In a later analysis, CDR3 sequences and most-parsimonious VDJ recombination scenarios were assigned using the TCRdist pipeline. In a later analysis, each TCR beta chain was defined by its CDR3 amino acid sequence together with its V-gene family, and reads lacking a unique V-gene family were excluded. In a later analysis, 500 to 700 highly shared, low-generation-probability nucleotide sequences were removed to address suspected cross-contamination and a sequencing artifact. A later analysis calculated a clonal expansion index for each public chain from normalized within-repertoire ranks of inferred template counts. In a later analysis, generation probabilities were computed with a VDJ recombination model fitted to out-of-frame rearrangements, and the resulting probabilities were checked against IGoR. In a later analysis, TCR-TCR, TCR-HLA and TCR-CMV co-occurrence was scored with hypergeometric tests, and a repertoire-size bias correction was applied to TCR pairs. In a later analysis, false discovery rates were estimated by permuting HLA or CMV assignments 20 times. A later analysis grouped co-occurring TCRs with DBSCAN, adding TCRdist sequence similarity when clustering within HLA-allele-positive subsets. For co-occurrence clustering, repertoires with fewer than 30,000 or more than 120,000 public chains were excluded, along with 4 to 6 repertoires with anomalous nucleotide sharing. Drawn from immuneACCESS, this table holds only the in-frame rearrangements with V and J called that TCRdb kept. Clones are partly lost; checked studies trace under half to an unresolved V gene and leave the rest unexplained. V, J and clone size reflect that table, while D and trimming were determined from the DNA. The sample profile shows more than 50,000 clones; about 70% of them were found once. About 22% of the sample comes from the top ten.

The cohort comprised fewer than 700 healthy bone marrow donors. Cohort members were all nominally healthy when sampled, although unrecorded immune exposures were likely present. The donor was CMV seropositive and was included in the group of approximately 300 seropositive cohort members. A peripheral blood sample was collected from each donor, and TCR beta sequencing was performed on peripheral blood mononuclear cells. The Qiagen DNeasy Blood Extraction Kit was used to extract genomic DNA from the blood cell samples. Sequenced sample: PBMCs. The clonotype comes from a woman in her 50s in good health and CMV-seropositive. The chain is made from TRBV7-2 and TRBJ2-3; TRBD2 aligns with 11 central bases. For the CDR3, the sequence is CASSGLAGTDTQYF. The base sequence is TGTGCCAGCAGCGGACTAGCGGGTACAGATACGCAGTATTTT. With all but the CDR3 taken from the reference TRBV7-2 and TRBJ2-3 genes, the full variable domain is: GAGVSQSPSNKVTEKGKDVELRCDPISGHTALYWYRQSLGQGLEFLIYFQGNSAPDKSGLPSDRFSAERTGGSVSTLTIQRTQQEDSAVYLCASSGLAGTDTQYFGPGTRLTVL.